This TCR beta chain was found in a study of blood T cells in healthy people across ages. CDR1 and CDR2 (germline): DFQATT, SNEGSKA (reference sequence). The J segment lost 3 bases and the V segment lost 5 bases, leaving 10 bases of the junction unmatched. CDR3 length: 15 amino acids. General study findings and limits: As naive T cell percentage varied, TCR beta diversity correlated strongly with it. Using unsorted PBMCs precluded a conclusive naive versus antigen-experienced comparison.

About this clonotype itself: The antigen remains undetermined.

PCR was performed a second time for roughly 7 to 12 cycles using a sample-barcoded 5' primer and a J-beta primer mix. TCRdb independently ran MiXCR on the 5' RACE reads; one entry per CDR3 protein. In the table there are approximately 2,000,000 distinct CDR3 sequences, 30% to 40% of which are singletons. The sequencing sample was made of blood. The receptor was isolated from a human donor in good health. V and J are TRBV20-1 and TRBJ2-3; TRBD2 matches 8 bases. The CDR3: CSAPDPGGQTDTQYF. The CDR3 DNA is TGCAGTGCTCCTGACCCGGGGGGGCAAACAGATACGCAGTATTTT.